The 27 T cell receptor beta chains presented below share a single source sample, sequenced in a study of control samples from healthy donors and cancer patients. Here immunoSEQ multiplex PCR was the method, and the copy in TCRdb shows in-frame clones only, minus some. Of some 110,000 clones listed, 83% were seen once; the top ten hold approximately 13%. The material sequenced was blood. The source of these receptors is a woman aged 50 to 60 in good health.

The CDR3 loop reads CATSSGTNTEAFF. The DNA for the CDR3 is TGTGCCACATCTTCAGGGACAAACACTGAAGCTTTCTTT. V and J are TRBV10-3 and TRBJ1-1, with D possibly matching TRBD1 (6 bases). The CDR3 is 13 residues long. Germline V gives CDR1 ENHRY, CDR2 SYGVKD. V lost 10 bases to trimming and J lost 2 bases, with 14 bases between them.

The V call is TRBV19, the J call TRBJ2-7; possibly TRBD2 for D (7 bases). CDR1 and CDR2 from the germline V gene are LNHDA and SQIVND (reference sequence). The CDR3 totals 15 residues. Trimming took off 5 bases at V and 3 bases at J, with 17 bases between the two ends. Here the CDR3 reads CASSPNRGGDYEQYF. The DNA of the CDR3 is TGTGCCAGTAGTCCCAATCGAGGGGGGGACTACGAGCAGTACTTC. The full variable domain, its missing parts supplied by reference TRBV19 and TRBJ2-7, is DGGITQSPKYLFRKEGQNVTLSCEQNLNHDAMYWYRQDPGQGLRLIYYSQIVNDFQKGDIAEGYSVSREKKESFPLTVTSAQKNPTAFYLCASSPNRGGDYEQYFGPGTRLTVT.

This chain uses TRBV5-1 with TRBJ1-4; TRBD1 agrees at 7 bases. The CDR3 covers 15 residues. The germline V gene has CDR1 SGHRS and CDR2 YFSETQ. V lost 4 bases to trimming and J lost 7 bases; unmatched junction nucleotides: 10. DNA for the CDR3: TGCGCCAGCAGCGGGGGACAGACCGGTTCTGAAAAACTGTTTTTT. It yields the protein CASSGGQTGSEKLFF.

V gene TRBV24-1 combines with J gene TRBJ1-2, with D possibly TRBD1 on 6 matching bases. Germline CDR1 KGHDR, CDR2 SFDVKD. There are 13 residues in the CDR3. V was pared by 4 bases and J by 4 bases, with 9 bases between. CDR3 bases: TGTGCCACCAGTGAGGGGGCTGGCTATGGCTACACCTTC. It codes for CATSEGAGYGYTF.

Worth noting for this clone: At one boundary the junction diverges from the germline segment, which might be a read error. The chain is built from TRBV6-5 and TRBJ1-2; no firm D call. CDR1 and CDR2 (germline): MNHEY, SVGAGI. This CDR3 is 11 amino acids long. As DNA, the CDR3 is TGTGCCAGCAGTTATCTCGGCTCCATCTCCTTC. Translation gives CASSYLGSISF.

The chain recombines TRBV15 with TRBJ1-1, with 7 bases that match TRBD1. The CDR3 loop spans 17 amino acids. Germline V gene sequence: CDR1 LNHNV, CDR2 YYDKDF (reference sequence). With V trimmed by 3 bases and J by 0 bases, 10 bases remained unmatched. The CDR3 is CATSSLFTGTVNTEAFF. The CDR3 nucleotides are TGTGCCACCAGCAGTTTGTTCACCGGGACAGTGAACACTGAAGCTTTCTTT.

The J gene is TRBJ2-5, the V gene TRBV19; the D gene is possibly TRBD1 (6 bases). CDR1 and CDR2 from the germline V gene are LNHDA and SQIVND (reference sequence). Trimming left V 5 bases short and J 1 base short, with 11 bases between. The CDR3 has 14 amino acids. CDR3 loop: CASSSRTVQETQYF. CDR3 DNA: TGTGCCAGTAGTTCTCGGACAGTCCAAGAGACCCAGTACTTC.

The chain links TRBV7-6 to TRBJ1-6; the match to TRBD1 covers 9 bases. Germline V lookup: CDR1 SGHVS, CDR2 FNYEAQ. The CDR3 covers 19 residues. V gave up 4 bases and J gave up 6 bases; unmatched junction bases: 16. CDR3 sequence: CASSSNPLLQGASNSPLHF. In nucleotides, the CDR3 is TGTGCCAGCAGCTCCAACCCACTATTACAGGGGGCAAGTAATTCACCCCTCCACTTT. The whole variable domain, remainder taken from reference TRBV7-6 and TRBJ1-6, is GAGVSQSPRYKVTKRGQDVALRCDPISGHVSLYWYRQALGQGPEFLTYFNYEAQQDKSGLPNDRFSAERPEGSISTLTIQRTEQRDSAMYRCASSSNPLLQGASNSPLHFGNGTRLTVT.

This clone was counted between two and nine times. This sequence joins TRBV27 and TRBJ1-4; 7 nucleotides match TRBD1. Germline assignment: CDR1 MNHEY and CDR2 SMNVEV (reference sequence). The junction had 14 bases not matched to a gene; V was cut back by 5 bases and J by 8 bases. CDR3 size: 16 residues. The CDR3 spells CASSPFPGTAKEKLFF. CDR3 DNA: TGTGCCAGCAGTCCCTTTCCCGGGACAGCCAAGGAAAAACTGTTTTTT. The complete variable domain, with remaining parts taken from reference TRBV27 and TRBJ1-4, reads EAQVTQNPRYLITVTGKKLTVTCSQNMNHEYMSWYRQDPGLGLRQIYYSMNVEVTDKGDVPEGYKVSRKEKRNFPLILESPSPNQTSLYFCASSPFPGTAKEKLFFGSGTQLSVL.

Points on this clone: Relative to the germline gene, one junction end is altered; a read error may explain this. This rearrangement joins TRBV7-7 to TRBJ1-1, with a possible D match to TRBD1 (6 bases). The CDR3 is made up of 14 amino acids. Germline CDR1 and CDR2: SSHAT and FNYEAQ (reference sequence). Written as DNA, the CDR3 is TGTGCTAGCAGCCCCGTAGGGGGGCAGACTGAAGCTTTCTTT. Amino acids: CASSPVGGQTEAFF.

The genes are TRBV4-2 and TRBJ1-2, with a weak D call TRBD1 (6 bases). CDR3 length: 16 residues. V lost 0 bases to trimming and J lost 7 bases, with 18 bases between them. Germline CDR1 LGHNA, CDR2 YNFKEQ. In DNA form, the CDR3 reads TGTGCCAGCAGCCAAGATCGGATGGGGGCGAGTGGTGGCTACACCTTC. The encoded protein is CASSQDRMGASGGYTF.

The gene calls are TRBV4-1 and TRBJ1-2; TRBD1 aligns across 7 bases. Germline CDR1 and CDR2: MGHRA and YSYEKL. The CDR3 loop spans 15 amino acids. V lost 0 bases, J lost 8 bases, and 9 bases stayed unmatched. CDR3 in amino acids: CASSQDLYRDSGYTF. CDR3 nucleotides: TGCGCCAGCAGCCAAGATCTCTACAGGGACAGCGGCTACACCTTC.

This chain uses TRBV6-5 with TRBJ2-7, with TRBD1 matching 9 bases. Germline trimming cut 6 bases from V and 5 bases from J; bases unmatched to any gene: 5. This CDR3 is 13 amino acids long. The V gene's germline CDR1 is MNHEY and CDR2 SVGAGI. The CDR3 is CASSTGGGNEQYF. In DNA, the CDR3 is TGTGCCAGCAGCACAGGGGGCGGAAACGAGCAGTACTTC.

The chain uses TRBV19 and TRBJ1-5, with D uncertain. Looked up from germline, CDR1 is LNHDA and CDR2 is SQIVND (reference sequence). The CDR3 totals 15 residues. V gave up 4 bases and J gave up 6 bases, with 16 bases separating them. CDR3 region: CASSTPRGGGQPQHF. Written as DNA, the CDR3 is TGTGCCAGTAGTACCCCCCGGGGTGGAGGTCAGCCCCAGCATTTT.

V and J are TRBV18 and TRBJ2-3; no clear D gene. CDR3 length: 14 residues. The ends were cut back, 3 bases at V and 2 bases at J, with 9 bases in the middle. The germline CDR1 and CDR2 sequences are KGHSH and LQKENI. The CDR3 protein is CASSPSAATDTQYF. The CDR3 coding sequence is TGTGCCAGCTCACCCTCGGCGGCCACAGATACGCAGTATTTT.

This chain joins TRBV7-3 and TRBJ2-1, with a tentative D call TRBD1 (6 bases). With 5 bases removed from V and 0 bases from J, the gap between germline ends came to 11 bases. CDR3 length: 15 amino acids. Germline V CDR1 and CDR2: SGHTA, FQGTGA. The CDR3 region has the DNA TGTGCCAGCAGCCTAAGGGGGACCTCCTACAATGAGCAGTTCTTC. As protein: CASSLRGTSYNEQFF. Full variable domain (remainder filled in from reference TRBV7-3 and TRBJ2-1): GAGVSQTPSNKVTEKGKYVELRCDPISGHTALYWYRQSLGQGPEFLIYFQGTGAADDSGLPNDRFFAVRPEGSVSTLKIQRTERGDSAVYLCASSLRGTSYNEQFFGPGTRLTVL.

The sample holds one count of this clone. V and J are TRBV13 and TRBJ1-4; the match to TRBD1 covers 9 bases. CDR1 is PRHDT and CDR2 is FYEKMQ in the germline V gene (reference sequence). J gave up 4 bases and V 5 bases, and 5 bases lay outside the gene matches. This CDR3 comprises 15 residues. CDR3 loop: CASSPRTGVNEKLFF. Here the CDR3 DNA reads TGTGCCAGCAGCCCGAGGACAGGGGTTAATGAAAAACTGTTTTTT.

The table lists this clone with a few counts. The gene calls are TRBV4-1 and TRBJ2-3; the match to TRBD2 covers 7 bases. V trimming: 1 base; J trimming: 7 bases; junction bases outside the gene matches: 14. This CDR3 comprises 17 residues. CDR1 is MGHRA and CDR2 is YSYEKL in the germline V gene. The CDR3 reads CASSQGPAGEVTNTQYF. CDR3 nucleotide sequence: TGCGCCAGCAGCCAAGGACCTGCGGGGGAAGTTACAAATACGCAGTATTTT.

The chain recombines TRBV5-1 with TRBJ2-7; a weak D match, TRBD1 (6 bases). V was cut by 0 bases and J by 7 bases, with 14 bases left in between. Germline loops: CDR1 SGHRS, CDR2 YFSETQ. There are 14 residues in the CDR3. The CDR3 region has the DNA TGCGCCAGCAGCTTGGAAGCAGGGGTGGTTGAGCAGTACTTC. Translated: CASSLEAGVVEQYF.

The chain employs TRBV5-1 and TRBJ2-5; 8 nucleotides agree with TRBD2. Trimming cost V 0 bases and J 5 bases; bases outside gene matches: 12. Germline assignment: CDR1 SGHRS and CDR2 YFSETQ. The CDR3 spans 17 residues. CDR3 DNA: TGCGCCAGCAGCTTGGTAGCGGGGAAGGGGTCAGGCGAGACCCAGTACTTC. Translating it yields CASSLVAGKGSGETQYF. Drawing the rest from reference TRBV5-1 and TRBJ2-5, the complete variable domain is KAGVTQTPRYLIKTRGQQVTLSCSPISGHRSVSWYQQTPGQGLQFLFEYFSETQRNKGNFPGRFSGRQFSNSRSEMNVSTLELGDSALYLCASSLVAGKGSGETQYFGPGTRLLVL.

V is TRBV7-2 and J is TRBJ1-1; D is possibly TRBD1 (5 bases). CDR1 and CDR2 from the germline V gene are SGHTA and FQGNSA. The ends were cut back, 1 base at V and 2 bases at J, with 8 bases in the middle. This CDR3 has 14 amino acids. CDR3 protein: CASSLVGVNTEAFF. The CDR3 DNA sequence: TGTGCCAGCAGCTTAGTAGGGGTCAACACTGAAGCTTTCTTT.

The V and J genes are TRBV28 and TRBJ1-2; 8 nucleotides match TRBD1. The germline gives CDR1 MDHEN, CDR2 SYDVKM. V shed 5 bases and J 0 bases; nucleotides not matched to a gene: 11. This CDR3 has 17 amino acids. Here the CDR3 DNA reads TGTGCCAGCAGTCTTGGAGCCCAGGGGGCACCTAACTATGGCTACACCTTC. Protein product: CASSLGAQGAPNYGYTF.

The chain links TRBV12-3 or TRBV12-4 to TRBJ1-1, with D unclear. Trimming left V 0 bases short and J 3 bases short, with 5 bases between. This CDR3 has 13 residues. The CDR3 region is CASSLASDTEAFF. The CDR3 bases are TGTGCCAGCAGTTTAGCGTCTGACACTGAAGCTTTCTTT.

This clone was counted once. The chain recombines TRBV18 with TRBJ1-4, with 9 bases matching TRBD1. J gave up 6 bases and V 6 bases, and 5 bases lay outside the gene matches. The CDR3 has 14 amino acids. Germline V CDR1 and CDR2: KGHSH, LQKENI. CDR3 sequence reads: CASSSGTGYEKLFF. The CDR3 DNA follows: TGTGCCAGCTCTTCCGGGACAGGGTATGAAAAACTGTTTTTT. Combining the CDR3 with reference TRBV18 and TRBJ1-4 gives the whole variable domain NAGVMQNPRHLVRRRGQEARLRCSPMKGHSHVYWYRQLPEEGLKFMVYLQKENIIDESGMPKERFSAEFPKEGPSILRIQQVVRGDSAAYFCASSSGTGYEKLFFGSGTQLSVL.

The genes are TRBV6-5 and TRBJ1-1, with D tentatively TRBD1 (5 bases). The CDR3 is made up of 15 amino acids. V lost 7 bases, J lost 2 bases, and 17 bases lay in between. Germline CDR1 MNHEY, CDR2 SVGAGI. The CDR3 reads CASTAGGFSNTEAFF. For the CDR3, the DNA is TGTGCCAGCACCGCCGGGGGTTTTTCAAACACTGAAGCTTTCTTT.

This chain joins TRBV27 and TRBJ2-7, with 7 bases lining up with TRBD1. V was pared by 0 bases and J by 6 bases, with 5 bases of the junction left unmatched. This CDR3 comprises 14 residues. The germline CDR1 and CDR2 sequences are MNHEY and SMNVEV (reference sequence). Here the CDR3 reads CASSLSGGFGEQYF. The CDR3 DNA sequence: TGTGCCAGCAGTTTATCAGGGGGCTTCGGCGAGCAGTACTTC.

The chain couples TRBV6-1 to TRBJ2-6; TRBD2 is a possible D gene (6 bases). V lost 2 bases to trimming and J lost 15 bases, with 8 bases between them. The CDR3 covers 11 residues. Germline CDR1 MNHNS, CDR2 SASEGT. The CDR3: CASSELGGLTF. In nucleotides, the CDR3 is TGTGCCAGCAGTGAATTGGGGGGCCTGACTTTC.